Sequencing of this T cell receptor (beta chain) was carried out in a study of T cell changes during pregnancy in multiple sclerosis. Using immunoSEQ multiplex PCR, the repertoire was profiled, and TCRdb retains in-frame clones only, with some absent. The data contain 100,000 or so clones, 90% to 95% of them singletons. The source of this sequence is a female donor with multiple sclerosis, enrolled in a pregnancy study. The starting material was peripheral blood, obtained before pregnancy.

The CDR3 DNA follows: TGTGCCAGCAGGGGGCAGGGACAGGGGACCCAGACCCAGTACTTC. This codes for CASRGQGQGTQTQYF. The J gene is TRBJ2-5, the V gene TRBV6-1; 10 bases fit TRBD1. The trim removed 6 bases at V and 6 bases at J, leaving 10 bases unmatched. CDR1 is MNHNS and CDR2 is SASEGT in the germline V gene. The CDR3 extends over 15 amino acids.